The 4 T cell receptor beta chains below were found in one sample sequenced in a study of T cells in localized non-small cell lung cancer. Assay used: immunoSEQ multiplex PCR; TCRdb lists only in-frame clones, some missing. The sample carries thousands of clones, approximately 19% recorded once. Specimen: lung tumor tissue, collected before any cancer treatment. Every receptor here comes from a woman aged 40 to 75 with stage III squamous cell lung carcinoma.

This clone was picked up a small number of times. The junction does not match germline at one end; this may be a read error. The chain is built from TRBV6-8 and TRBJ1-2; D remains ambiguous. Germline V gives CDR1 MNHGY, CDR2 SAAAGT. This CDR3 is 16 amino acids long. The CDR3, as DNA: TGTGCCAGCAGTGACTCACGTTCGGACGGACGTTATGGCTACACCTTC. Translated, it gives CASSDSRSDGRYGYTF.

This clone is termed medium-sized. CDR3 sequence reads: CASSRDRGGTEAFF. The CDR3 region has the DNA TGTGCCAGCAGCAGAGACAGGGGAGGCACTGAAGCTTTCTTT. The chain employs TRBV11-3 and TRBJ1-1; 8 nucleotides agree with TRBD1. Losses at the gene ends were 5 bases for V and 4 bases for J; bases not matched to a gene: 6. The CDR3 length is 14 residues. Germline V CDR1 and CDR2: SGHNT, YENEEA. Full variable domain (rest looked up from reference TRBV11-3 and TRBJ1-1): EAGVVQSPRYKIIEKKQPVAFWCNPISGHNTLYWYLQNLGQGPELLIRYENEEAVDDSQLPKDRFSAERLKGVDSTLKIQPAELGDSAVYLCASSRDRGGTEAFFGQGTRLTVV.

V and J are TRBV6-8 and TRBJ2-4; no clear D. Germline-derived CDR1 and CDR2 are MNHGY and SAAAGT. Trimming removed 7 bases from V and 3 bases from J, with 13 bases in between. CDR3 length: 14 amino acids. The CDR3 region has the DNA TGTGCCAGCACCCACCCTGATGTCAAAAACATTCAGTACTTC. Translation gives CASTHPDVKNIQYF.

This clone was found many times. V and J are TRBV11-3 and TRBJ2-7; D is possibly TRBD1 or TRBD2 (6 bases each). The V end lost 3 bases, the J end lost 3 bases, and 15 bases lay between the germline ends. The CDR3 runs 15 residues. Germline V gene data show CDR1 as SGHNT and CDR2 as YENEEA. This chain's CDR3 is CASSLGAGKGYEQYF. The DNA for the CDR3 is TGTGCCAGCAGCTTGGGGGCGGGGAAAGGCTACGAGCAGTACTTC.